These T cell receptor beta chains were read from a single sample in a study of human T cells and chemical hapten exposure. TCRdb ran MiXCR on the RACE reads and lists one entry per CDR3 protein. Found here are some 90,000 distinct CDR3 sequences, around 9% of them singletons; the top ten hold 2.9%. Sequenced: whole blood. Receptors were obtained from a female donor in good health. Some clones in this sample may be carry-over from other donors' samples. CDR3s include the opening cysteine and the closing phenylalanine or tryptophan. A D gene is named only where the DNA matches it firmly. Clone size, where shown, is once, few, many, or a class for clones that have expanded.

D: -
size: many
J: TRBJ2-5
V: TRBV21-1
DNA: TGTGCCAGCAGGATGGGGCCGCGGGAAGAGACCCAGTACTTC
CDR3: CASRMGPREETQYF

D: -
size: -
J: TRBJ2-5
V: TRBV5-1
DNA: TGCGCCAGCGGGCCTGGACCTAAGAACGGGGGGACCCAGTACTTC
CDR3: CASGPGPKNGGTQYF

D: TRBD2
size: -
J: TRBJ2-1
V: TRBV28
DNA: TGTGCCAGCAGCACTGGTTTAGGTAGCGGGAGTGTCGATGAGCAGTTCTTC
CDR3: CASSTGLGSGSVDEQFF

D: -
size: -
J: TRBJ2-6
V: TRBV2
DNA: TGTGCCAGCAGTAGGGAGTTTGGGGCCAACGTCCTGACTTTC
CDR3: CASSREFGANVLTF

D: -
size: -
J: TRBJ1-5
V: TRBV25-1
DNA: TGTGCCAGCAGTGAGGGCCTGCAAGATAGCAATCAGCCCCAGCATTTT
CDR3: CASSEGLQDSNQPQHF

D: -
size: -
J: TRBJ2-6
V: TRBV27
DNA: TGTGCCAGCAGTTTCTCGGAGAGGGCAGGGGCCAACGTCCTGACTTTC
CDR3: CASSFSERAGANVLTF

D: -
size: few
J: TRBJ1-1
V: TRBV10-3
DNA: TGTGCCATCAGTGAGTCGACAGACCTGAACACTGAAGCTTTCTTT
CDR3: CAISESTDLNTEAFF

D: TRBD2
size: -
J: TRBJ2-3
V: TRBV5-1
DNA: TGCGTCAGCATCCCGGGACTAGCGGGCACAGATACGCAGTATTTT
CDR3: CVSIPGLAGTDTQYF

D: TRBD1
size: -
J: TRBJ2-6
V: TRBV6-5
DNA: TGTGCCAGCAGCCACCTATGGGACAGTGAGCCTGGGGCCAACGTCCTGACTTTC
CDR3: CASSHLWDSEPGANVLTF

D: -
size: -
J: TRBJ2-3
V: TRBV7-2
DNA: TGTGCCAGCCAGCGGACAGGGAGGCTAGCGGGCCGCACAGATACGCAGTATTTT
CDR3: CASQRTGRLAGRTDTQYF

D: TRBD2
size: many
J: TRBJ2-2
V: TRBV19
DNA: TGTGCCAGTAGGATCCCCTTCGGGAGCGGGAACGGGGAGCTGTTTTTT
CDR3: CASRIPFGSGNGELFF

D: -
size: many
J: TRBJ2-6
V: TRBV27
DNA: TGTGCCAGCAGTCCCACCCCCTCTGGGGCCAACGTCCTGACTTTC
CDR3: CASSPTPSGANVLTF

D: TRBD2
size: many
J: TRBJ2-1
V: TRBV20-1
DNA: TGCAGTGCTAGAGATCACGGGGGGAGCTCCTACAATGAGCAGTTCTTC
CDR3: CSARDHGGSSYNEQFF

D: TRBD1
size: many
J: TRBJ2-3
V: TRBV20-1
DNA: TGCAGTGCGGGCTCGACAGGGATGGCAAGCGCAGATACGCAGTATTTT
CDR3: CSAGSTGMASADTQYF

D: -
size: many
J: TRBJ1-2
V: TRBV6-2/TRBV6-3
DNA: TGTGCCAGCAGTTACTCGAACGACTACACCTTC
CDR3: CASSYSNDYTF

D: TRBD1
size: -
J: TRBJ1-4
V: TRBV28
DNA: TGTGCCAGCAGCCTTCGGGACAGGGGAGGGAAACTGTTTTTT
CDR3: CASSLRDRGGKLFF

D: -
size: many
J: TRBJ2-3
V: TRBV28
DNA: TGTGCCAGCAGCTCTGGGGGGACAGATACGCAGTATTTT
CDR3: CASSSGGTDTQYF

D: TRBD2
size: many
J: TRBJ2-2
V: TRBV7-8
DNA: TGTGCCAGCAGCTTAAGGACTAGCGGGAGGACCGGGGAGCTGTTTTTT
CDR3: CASSLRTSGRTGELFF

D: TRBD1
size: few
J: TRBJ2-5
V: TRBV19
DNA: TGTGCCAGTAGTATGGGCAGGGGGCTAGAGACCCAGTACTTC
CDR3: CASSMGRGLETQYF

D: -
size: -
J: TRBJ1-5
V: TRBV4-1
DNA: TGCGCCAGCAGCCAAGAGGGGGCTAGCAATCAGCCCCAGCATTTT
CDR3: CASSQEGASNQPQHF

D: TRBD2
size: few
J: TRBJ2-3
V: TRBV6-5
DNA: TGTGCCAGCAGCAGACTAGCGGGAGCCCCAGATACGCAGTATTTT
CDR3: CASSRLAGAPDTQYF

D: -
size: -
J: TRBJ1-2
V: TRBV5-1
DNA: TGCGCCAGCAGCCCGGACCCCGGGGCTAACTATGGCTACACCTTC
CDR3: CASSPDPGANYGYTF

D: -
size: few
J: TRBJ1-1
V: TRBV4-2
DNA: TGTGCCAGCAGCCATTCAGGTAGCACTGAAGCTTTCTTT
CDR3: CASSHSGSTEAFF

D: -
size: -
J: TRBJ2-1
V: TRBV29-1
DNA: TGCAGCGTTGGACTGTACAATGAGCAGTTCTTC
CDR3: CSVGLYNEQFF

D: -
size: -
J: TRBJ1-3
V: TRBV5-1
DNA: TGCGCCAGCAGCACAATGGGGGCGACTGGAAACACCATATATTTT
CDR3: CASSTMGATGNTIYF

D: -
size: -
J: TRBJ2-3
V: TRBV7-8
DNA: TGTGCCAGCAGCTTACCCTGGGACATCGCGACAGATACGCAGTATTTT
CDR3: CASSLPWDIATDTQYF

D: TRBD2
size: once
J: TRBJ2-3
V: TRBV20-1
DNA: TGCAGTGCTCCGCGTCGGGTGGCGGGAGACACAGATACGCAGTATTTT
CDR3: CSAPRRVAGDTDTQYF

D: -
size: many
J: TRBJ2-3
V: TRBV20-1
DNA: TGCAGTGCTAGAGATCCTGGGAATTCCTTCACAGATACGCAGTATTTT
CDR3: CSARDPGNSFTDTQYF

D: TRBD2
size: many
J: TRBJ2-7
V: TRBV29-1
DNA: TGCAGCGTTGTACTAGCGGATTACTACGAGCAGTACTTC
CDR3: CSVVLADYYEQYF

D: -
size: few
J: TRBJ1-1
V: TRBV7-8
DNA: TGTGCCAGCAGCCTAAGGGGGAACTTGAACACTGAAGCTTTCTTT
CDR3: CASSLRGNLNTEAFF

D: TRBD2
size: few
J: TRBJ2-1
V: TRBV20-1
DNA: TGCAGTGCTAGAAGCCCTAGCGGGAGGGCCGGTTACAATGAGCAGTTCTTC
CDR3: CSARSPSGRAGYNEQFF

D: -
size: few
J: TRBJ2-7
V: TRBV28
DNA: TGTGCCAGCAATCCTAGCGGGACAGGGGAGCAGTACTTC
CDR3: CASNPSGTGEQYF

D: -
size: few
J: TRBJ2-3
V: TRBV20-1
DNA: TGCAGGGGAGGGGGGCCTAGTCCTACAGATACGCAGTATTTT
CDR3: CRGGGPSPTDTQYF

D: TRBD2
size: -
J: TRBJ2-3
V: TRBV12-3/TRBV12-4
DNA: TGTGCCAGCAGTCCCCGGACTAGCGGGAGCGAGGCAGATACGCAGTATTTT
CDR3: CASSPRTSGSEADTQYF

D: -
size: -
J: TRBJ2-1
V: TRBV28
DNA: TGTGCCAGCAGTTATACCAATGAGCAGTTCTTC
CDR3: CASSYTNEQFF

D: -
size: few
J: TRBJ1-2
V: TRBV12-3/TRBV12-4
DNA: TGTGCCAGCAGTTTTGACAGCAAGTATGGCTACACCTTC
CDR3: CASSFDSKYGYTF

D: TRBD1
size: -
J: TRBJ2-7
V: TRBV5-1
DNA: TGCGCCAGCAGCTTTGGGATCGGGGACAGCTCCTACGAGCAGTACTTC
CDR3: CASSFGIGDSSYEQYF

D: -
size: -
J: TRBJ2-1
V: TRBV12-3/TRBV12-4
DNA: TGTGCCAGCAGTCAACGGAATGAGCAGTTCTTC
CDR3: CASSQRNEQFF

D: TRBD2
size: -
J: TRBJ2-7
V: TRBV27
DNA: TGTGCCAGCAGTTTCGGGAGGTCCAGTTCCGAGCAGTACTTC
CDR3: CASSFGRSSSEQYF

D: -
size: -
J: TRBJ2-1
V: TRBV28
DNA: TGTGCCAGCAGTTCAATACAGGGAGGTCAGGAGGAGCAGTTCTTC
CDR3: CASSSIQGGQEEQFF

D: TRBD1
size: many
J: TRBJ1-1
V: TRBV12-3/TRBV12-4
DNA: TGTGCCAGCAGTTTCGGGACAGGGGGCTGGACTGAAGCTTTCTTT
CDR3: CASSFGTGGWTEAFF

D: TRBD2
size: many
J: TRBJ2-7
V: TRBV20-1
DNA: TGCAGTGCTAGCGGGCAGCGGGAGTTGAGGGAGCAGTACTTC
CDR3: CSASGQRELREQYF

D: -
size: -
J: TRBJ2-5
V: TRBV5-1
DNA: TGCGTCAGCTGTCCGGGGGCGCGATCGGAGACCCAGTACTTC
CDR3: CVSCPGARSETQYF

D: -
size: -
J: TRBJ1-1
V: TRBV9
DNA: TGTGCCAGCAGCGTGACAGGGAACACTGAAGCTTTCTTT
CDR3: CASSVTGNTEAFF

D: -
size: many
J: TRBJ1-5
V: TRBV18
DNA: TGTGCCAGCTCACCGGCCGATAGCAATCAGCCCCAGCATTTT
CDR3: CASSPADSNQPQHF

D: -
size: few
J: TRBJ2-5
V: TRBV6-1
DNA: TGTGCCAGCGGGGGTGTCCCAGGGGCCCAAGAGACCCAGTACTTC
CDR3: CASGGVPGAQETQYF

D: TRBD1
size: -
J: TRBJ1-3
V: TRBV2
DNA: TGTGCCAGCAGTGAATCCCCCGGGACAGCTGGAAACACCATATATTTT
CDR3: CASSESPGTAGNTIYF

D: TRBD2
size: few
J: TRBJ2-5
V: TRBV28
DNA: TGTGCCAGCAGTTTCTCGGCCTGGACTAGCGGGAGGGTGTACCAAGAGACCCAGTACTTC
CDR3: CASSFSAWTSGRVYQETQYF

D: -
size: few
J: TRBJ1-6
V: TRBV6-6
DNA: TGTGCCAGCAGTTCGGACACTAATAATTCACCCCTCCACTTT
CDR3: CASSSDTNNSPLHF